This T cell receptor beta chain was sequenced during a study of T cell responses to AZD1222 COVID-19 vaccine. Study as a whole: Second-dose timings of about 4 or about 12 weeks were pooled.

TCRdb keeps only in-frame clones here, not all; method: immunoSEQ multiplex PCR. Of about 150,000 clones in the sample, around 88% were seen once. Notes on this clone: As yet, its antigen is unknown.

The CDR3 consists of 14 residues. In germline, CDR1 is SGHKS, CDR2 YYEKEE (reference sequence). The V end was cut by 2 bases, the J end by 0 bases, with 7 bases between. Findings and limits, study-wide: Only after the peak T cell response were repertoires sampled. Two AZD1222 doses significantly raised spike-specific TCR breadth and depth over controls.

This chain joins TRBV5-5 and TRBJ2-3, with D possibly TRBD2 on 6 matching bases. Sample: peripheral blood, taken on day 0 of AZD1222 vaccination. The sequence derives from an adult in good health. The CDR3 region is CASSFAGSTDTQYF. For the CDR3, the DNA is TGTGCCAGCAGCTTTGCGGGGAGCACAGATACGCAGTATTTT.